This note documents a single T cell receptor (beta chain) sequence. CDR1 LNHDA and CDR2 SQIVND come from the germline V gene (reference sequence). J was trimmed by 1 base and V by 7 bases; bases with no gene match: 13. This CDR3 region has 17 residues. Primers for the PCR totalled 60 Vbeta and 13 Jbeta. Profiled with immunoSEQ multiplex PCR; TCRdb holds only in-frame clones, not every one. Among around 120,000 clones listed, 70% to 90% were seen once. This entry belongs to a study of cytomegalovirus exposure and HLA in healthy donors. The rearrangement joins TRBV19 to TRBJ1-1; 9 bases are a match to TRBD1. The source of this sequence is a woman in her 40s in good health and CMV-seropositive. Sequences were obtained from PBMCs. The CDR3 DNA follows: TGTGCCAGTATCGAATCTACGGGACAGGGACAGAACACTGAAGCTTTCTTT. Translating it yields CASIESTGQGQNTEAFF. Full variable domain (remainder filled in from reference TRBV19 and TRBJ1-1): DGGITQSPKYLFRKEGQNVTLSCEQNLNHDAMYWYRQDPGQGLRLIYYSQIVNDFQKGDIAEGYSVSREKKESFPLTVTSAQKNPTAFYLCASIESTGQGQNTEAFFGQGTRLTVV.